This T cell receptor beta chain was sequenced in a study of T cells in localized non-small cell lung cancer. Regarding the study as a whole: Of the top 100 tumor clones, median approximately 60 were in adjacent lung, some 30 among its top 100. Heterogeneity stays possible, as sequencing covered only one tumor region. Uninvolved adjacent lung showed peak T cell clonality, exceeding tumor. A higher density of T cells in blood coincided with extended overall survival.

TCRdb's copy holds only in-frame clones and misses some; the assay was immunoSEQ multiplex PCR. The table shows 10,000 to 12,000 clones, with just under 50% occurring only once. On this clone itself: Its antigen is unidentified.

V lost 8 bases and J 5 bases, leaving 10 bases between the germline ends. The CDR3 is 12 amino acids. Germline CDR1 and CDR2: LNHDA and SQIVND (reference sequence). V and J are TRBV19 and TRBJ2-1, with D perhaps matching TRBD2 (6 bases). The sample was lymph node tissue, taken before any cancer treatment. The TCR was taken from a woman aged 40 to 75 with stage II squamous cell lung carcinoma. Written as DNA, the CDR3 is TGTGCCAGTGAGGGAGGTAACAATGAGCAGTTCTTC. Translating it yields CASEGGNNEQFF.